This TCR beta chain appears in the sequencing data of a study of blood T cell repertoires in COVID-19. Study information: Acute and convalescent COVID-19 specimens originated in the United States, Italy and Spain. PBMCs, B-cell-depleted T cells, or T cells provided the cDNA or gDNA that made up the material.

This CDR3 is 13 amino acids long. Trimming cost V 2 bases and J 0 bases, with 6 bases left between them. The germline CDR1 and CDR2 sequences are SGDLS and YYNGEE. Per the study methods: The assay estimated nucleated cells by amplifying reference gene primers. Clones were read by immunoSEQ multiplex PCR, and TCRdb kept only the in-frame ones, dropping some. D and trimming come from the DNA, and the V and J calls and clone size come from that table. The sample consists of approximately 90,000 clones, 65% to 90% of them appearing once. The chain recombines TRBV9 with TRBJ2-7; D unresolved. The clonotype was recovered from a woman at least 80 years old with acute or convalescent COVID-19. Specimen: peripheral blood. In DNA form, the CDR3 reads TGTGCCAGCAGCGTCGAGTCCTCCTACGAGCAGTACTTC. Protein: CASSVESSYEQYF.